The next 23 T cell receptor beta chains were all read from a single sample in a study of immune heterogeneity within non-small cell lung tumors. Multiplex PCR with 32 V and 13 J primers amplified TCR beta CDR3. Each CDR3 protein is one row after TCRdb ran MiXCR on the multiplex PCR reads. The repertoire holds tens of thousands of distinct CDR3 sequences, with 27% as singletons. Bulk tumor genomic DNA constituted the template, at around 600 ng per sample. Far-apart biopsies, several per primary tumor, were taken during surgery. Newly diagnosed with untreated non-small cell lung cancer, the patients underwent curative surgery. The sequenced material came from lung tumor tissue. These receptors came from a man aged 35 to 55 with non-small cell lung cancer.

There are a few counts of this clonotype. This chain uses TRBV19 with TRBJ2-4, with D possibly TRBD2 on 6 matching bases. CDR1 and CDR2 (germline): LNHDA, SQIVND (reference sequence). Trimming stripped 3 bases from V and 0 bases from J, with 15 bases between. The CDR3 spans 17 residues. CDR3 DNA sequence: TGTGCCAGTAGTATCGGGTGGGGGACTCAAGCCAAAAACATTCAGTACTTC. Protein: CASSIGWGTQAKNIQYF.

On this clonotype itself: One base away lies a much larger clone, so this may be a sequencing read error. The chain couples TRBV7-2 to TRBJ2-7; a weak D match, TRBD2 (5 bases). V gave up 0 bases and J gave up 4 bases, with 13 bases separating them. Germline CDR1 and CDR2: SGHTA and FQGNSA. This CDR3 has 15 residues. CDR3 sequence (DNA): TGTGCCAGCAGCTTAGCTAGAGGGAGTCAATACGAGCAGTACTTC. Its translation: CASSLARGSQYEQYF.

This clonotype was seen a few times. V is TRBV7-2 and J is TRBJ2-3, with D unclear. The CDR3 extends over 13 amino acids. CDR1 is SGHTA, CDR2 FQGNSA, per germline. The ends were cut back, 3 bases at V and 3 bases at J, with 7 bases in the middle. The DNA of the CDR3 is TGTGCCAGCAGCTTGAGGATTACAGATACGCAGTATTTT. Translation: CASSLRITDTQYF. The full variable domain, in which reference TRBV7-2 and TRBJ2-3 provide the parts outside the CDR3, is GAGVSQSPSNKVTEKGKDVELRCDPISGHTALYWYRQSLGQGLEFLIYFQGNSAPDKSGLPSDRFSAERTGGSVSTLTIQRTQQEDSAVYLCASSLRITDTQYFGPGTRLTVL.

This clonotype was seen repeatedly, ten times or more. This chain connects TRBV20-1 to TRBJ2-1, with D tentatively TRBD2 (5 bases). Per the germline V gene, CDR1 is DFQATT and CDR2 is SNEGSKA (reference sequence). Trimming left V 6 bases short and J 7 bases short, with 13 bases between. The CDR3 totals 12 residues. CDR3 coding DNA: TGCAGTGCAACCAGGTGGGAGAATGAGCAGTTCTTC. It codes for CSATRWENEQFF.

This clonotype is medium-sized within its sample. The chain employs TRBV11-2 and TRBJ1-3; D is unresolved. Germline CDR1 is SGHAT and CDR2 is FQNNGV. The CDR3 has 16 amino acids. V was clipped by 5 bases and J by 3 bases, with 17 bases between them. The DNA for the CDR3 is TGTGCCAGCAGCCCAACCACATCGGGGTATGGAAACACCATATATTTT. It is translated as CASSPTTSGYGNTIYF. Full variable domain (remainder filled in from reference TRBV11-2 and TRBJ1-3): EAGVAQSPRYKIIEKRQSVAFWCNPISGHATLYWYQQILGQGPKLLIQFQNNGVVDDSQLPKDRFSAERLKGVDSTLKIQPAKLEDSAVYLCASSPTTSGYGNTIYFGEGSWLTVV.

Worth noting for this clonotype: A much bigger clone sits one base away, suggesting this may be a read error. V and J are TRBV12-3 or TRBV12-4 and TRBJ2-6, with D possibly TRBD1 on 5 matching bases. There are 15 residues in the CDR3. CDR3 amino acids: CDSSPLTAGANVLTF. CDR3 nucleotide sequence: TGTGACAGCAGTCCACTGACAGCCGGGGCCAACGTCCTGACTTTC.

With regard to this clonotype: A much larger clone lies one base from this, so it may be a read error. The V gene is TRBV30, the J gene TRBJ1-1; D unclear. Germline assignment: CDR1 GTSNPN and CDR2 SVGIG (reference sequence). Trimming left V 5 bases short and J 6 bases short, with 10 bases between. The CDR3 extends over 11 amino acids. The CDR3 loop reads CAWQRLAEAFF. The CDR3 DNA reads TGTGCCTGGCAGCGGTTGGCTGAAGCTTTCTTT.

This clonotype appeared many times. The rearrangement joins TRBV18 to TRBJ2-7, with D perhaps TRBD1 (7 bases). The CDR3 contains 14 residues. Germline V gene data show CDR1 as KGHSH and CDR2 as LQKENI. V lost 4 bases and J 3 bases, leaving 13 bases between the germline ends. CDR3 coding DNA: TGTGCCAGCTCACAAGGGCAGGGGGGCTACGAGCAGTACTTC. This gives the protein CASSQGQGGYEQYF.

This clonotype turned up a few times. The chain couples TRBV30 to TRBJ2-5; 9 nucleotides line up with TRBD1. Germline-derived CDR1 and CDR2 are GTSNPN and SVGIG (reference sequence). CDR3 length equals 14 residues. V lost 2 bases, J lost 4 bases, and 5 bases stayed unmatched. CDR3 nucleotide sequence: TGTGCCTGGAGTACGGGACAGGGAACAGAGACCCAGTACTTC. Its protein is CAWSTGQGTETQYF.

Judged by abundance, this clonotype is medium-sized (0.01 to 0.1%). The CDR3 sequence: CASSPQSSGNTIYF. In nucleotides, the CDR3 is TGTGCCAGCAGCCCGCAAAGCTCTGGAAACACCATATATTTT. The chain couples TRBV7-2 to TRBJ1-3; D gene uncertain. With 5 bases removed from V and 0 bases from J, the gap between germline ends came to 8 bases. CDR1 is SGHTA, CDR2 FQGNSA, per germline. The CDR3 spans 14 residues.

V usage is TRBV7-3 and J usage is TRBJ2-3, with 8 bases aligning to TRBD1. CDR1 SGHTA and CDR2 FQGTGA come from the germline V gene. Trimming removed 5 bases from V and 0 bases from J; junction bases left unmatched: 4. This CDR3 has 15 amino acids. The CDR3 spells CASSATGGSTDTQYF. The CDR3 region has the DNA TGTGCCAGCAGCGCCACAGGGGGGAGCACAGATACGCAGTATTTT.

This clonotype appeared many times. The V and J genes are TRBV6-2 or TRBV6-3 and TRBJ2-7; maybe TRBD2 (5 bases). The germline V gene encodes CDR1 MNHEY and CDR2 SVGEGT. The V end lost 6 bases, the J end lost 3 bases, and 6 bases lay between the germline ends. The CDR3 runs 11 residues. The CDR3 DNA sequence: TGTGCCAGCAGCGACTACTACGAGCAGTACTTC. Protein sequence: CASSDYYEQYF.

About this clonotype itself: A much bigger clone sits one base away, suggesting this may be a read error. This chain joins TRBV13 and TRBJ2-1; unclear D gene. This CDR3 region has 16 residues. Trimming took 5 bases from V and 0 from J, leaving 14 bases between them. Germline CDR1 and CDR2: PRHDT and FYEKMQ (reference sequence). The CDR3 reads CASSTRLAPSYNEQFF. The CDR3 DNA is TGTGCCAGCAGCACCCGCCTGGCTCCCTCCTACAATGAGCAGTTCTTC.

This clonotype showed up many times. CDR3 in DNA: TGTGCCTGGACCAATCTGTGGAACACCGGGGAGCTGTTTTTT. Encoded protein: CAWTNLWNTGELFF. This chain links TRBV30 with TRBJ2-2; D remains unclear. The CDR3 totals 14 residues. CDR1 is GTSNPN and CDR2 is SVGIG in the germline V gene (reference sequence). V was cut by 4 bases and J by 1 base, with 10 bases left in between. The full variable domain, its missing parts supplied by reference TRBV30 and TRBJ2-2, is SQTIHQWPATLVQPVGSPLSLECTVEGTSNPNLYWYRQAAGRGLQLLFYSVGIGQISSEVPQNLSASRPQDRQFILSSKKLLLSDSGFYLCAWTNLWNTGELFFGEGSRLTVL.

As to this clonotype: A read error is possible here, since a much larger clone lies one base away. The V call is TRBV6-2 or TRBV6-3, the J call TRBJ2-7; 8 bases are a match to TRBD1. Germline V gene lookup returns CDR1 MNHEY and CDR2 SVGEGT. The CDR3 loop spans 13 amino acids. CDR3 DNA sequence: TGTGCCAGCCGACAGGGGCTCACCTACGATCAGTACTTC. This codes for CASRQGLTYDQYF.

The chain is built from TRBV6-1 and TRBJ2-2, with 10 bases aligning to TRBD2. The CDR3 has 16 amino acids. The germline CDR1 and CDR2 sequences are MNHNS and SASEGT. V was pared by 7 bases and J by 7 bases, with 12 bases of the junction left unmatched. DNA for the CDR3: TGTGCCAGCAACGGGGCTAGCGGGAGTAGGATCGGGGAGCTGTTTTTT. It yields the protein CASNGASGSRIGELFF.

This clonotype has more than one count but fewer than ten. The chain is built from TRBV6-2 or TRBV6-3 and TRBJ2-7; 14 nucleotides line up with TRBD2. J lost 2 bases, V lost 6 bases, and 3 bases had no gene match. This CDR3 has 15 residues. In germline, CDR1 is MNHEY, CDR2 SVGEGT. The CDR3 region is CASRWTSGGTYEQYF. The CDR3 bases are TGTGCCAGCAGATGGACTAGCGGGGGGACCTACGAGCAGTACTTC.

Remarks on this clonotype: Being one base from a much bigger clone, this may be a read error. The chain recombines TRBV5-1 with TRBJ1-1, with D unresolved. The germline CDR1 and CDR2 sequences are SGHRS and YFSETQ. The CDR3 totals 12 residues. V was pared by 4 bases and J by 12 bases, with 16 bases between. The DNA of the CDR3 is TGCGCCAGCAGCCAAGGTGGGGTCGAACCTTTCTTT. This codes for CASSQGGVEPFF.

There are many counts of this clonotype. The CDR3 sequence is CASSSNQGRGEKLFF. DNA of the CDR3: TGTGCCAGCAGCTCAAACCAGGGGAGGGGAGAAAAACTGTTTTTT. The chain couples TRBV7-6 to TRBJ1-4; the D gene is possibly TRBD1 (6 bases). Trimming removed 4 bases at V and 8 bases at J, with 17 bases between. The CDR3 runs to 15 residues. Germline V gives CDR1 SGHVS, CDR2 FNYEAQ.

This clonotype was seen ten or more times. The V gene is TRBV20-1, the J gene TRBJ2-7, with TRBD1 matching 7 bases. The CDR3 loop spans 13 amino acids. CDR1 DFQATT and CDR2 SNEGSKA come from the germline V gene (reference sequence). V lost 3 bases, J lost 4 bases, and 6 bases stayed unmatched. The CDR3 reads CSASPTTGYEQYF. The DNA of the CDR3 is TGCAGTGCTAGCCCCACGACAGGGTACGAGCAGTACTTC.

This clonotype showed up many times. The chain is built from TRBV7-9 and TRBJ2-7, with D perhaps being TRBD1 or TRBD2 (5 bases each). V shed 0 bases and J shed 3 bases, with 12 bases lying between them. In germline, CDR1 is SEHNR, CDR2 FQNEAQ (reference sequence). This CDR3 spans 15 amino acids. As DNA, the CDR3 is TGTGCCAGCAGCTTAGCGTGGGACGCACACTACGAGCAGTACTTC. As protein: CASSLAWDAHYEQYF.

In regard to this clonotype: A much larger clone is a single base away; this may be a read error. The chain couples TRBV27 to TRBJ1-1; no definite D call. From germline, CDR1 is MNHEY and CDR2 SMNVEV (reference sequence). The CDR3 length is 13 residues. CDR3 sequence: CVTSGQLNTEAFF. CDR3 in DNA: TGTGTCACTTCCGGGCAGCTTAACACTGAAGCTTTCTTT.

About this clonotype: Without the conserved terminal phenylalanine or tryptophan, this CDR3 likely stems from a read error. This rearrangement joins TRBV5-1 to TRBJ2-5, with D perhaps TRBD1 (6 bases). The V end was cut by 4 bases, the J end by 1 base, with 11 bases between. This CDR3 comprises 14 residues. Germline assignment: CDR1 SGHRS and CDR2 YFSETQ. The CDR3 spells CASSPGQFQETQYL. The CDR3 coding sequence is TGCGCCAGCAGCCCCGGACAGTTCCAAGAGACCCAGTACCTC.